This TCR beta chain was documented in a study of shared clonotypes between healthy human individuals. Study overall: Used for every donor were three CD4 naive, three CD4 memory, two CD8 naive and one CD8 memory plate. The study, taken as a whole, reports: Despite large depth, rarefaction showed incomplete sorted-subset sequencing. It was the few donors that limited the genetic and exposure-history diversity represented.

Method: immunoSEQ multiplex PCR; TCRdb's copy keeps in-frame clones and lacks some. The table shows about 600,000 clones, with more than 95% occurring only once. The length of the CDR3 is 14 residues. With 1 base removed from V and 4 bases from J, the gap between germline ends came to 8 bases. Germline loops: CDR1 LGHNA, CDR2 YNFKEQ. About this clone itself: Its target is not known.

None of the donors, who were healthy HIV-negative adults, had recently had acute infections or vaccinations. This clonotype was obtained from a woman in her 30s in good health. The V gene is TRBV4-2, the J gene TRBJ2-1, with no clear D. What was sequenced was naive CD4+ T cells sorted from blood. The subset denotes: CD45RA+ positively selected. The CDR3 loop reads CASSQGAQYNEQFF. CDR3 nucleotides: TGTGCCAGCAGCCAAGGCGCCCAATACAATGAGCAGTTCTTC.